These 20 T cell receptor beta chains originate from one sample sequenced in a study of CD4+ T cells in melanoma. TCRdb's table, derived via immunoSEQ multiplex PCR, lists solely in-frame clones and lacks some. The table shows around 100,000 clones, with approximately 90% occurring only once. The sequencing sample was made of peripheral blood. All receptors come from a human donor with melanoma.

The CDR3 region is CASSVGQPYGYTF. The CDR3 DNA follows: TGTGCCAGCAGTGTAGGGCAGCCCTATGGCTACACCTTC. J is TRBJ1-2 and V is TRBV6-1; D uncertain. V lost 4 bases and J 4 bases, leaving 10 bases between the germline ends. CDR1 and CDR2 (germline): MNHNS, SASEGT. There are 13 residues in the CDR3.

The gene calls are TRBV6-6 and TRBJ1-6; D is uncertain. Trimming cost V 0 bases and J 6 bases, with 6 bases left between them. The CDR3 contains 14 residues. Germline CDR1 and CDR2: MNHNY and SVGAGI (reference sequence). For the CDR3, the DNA is TGTGCCAGCAGTTACTCTCTCCCTAATTCACCCCTCCACTTT. Amino acid sequence: CASSYSLPNSPLHF.

V gene TRBV5-1 combines with J gene TRBJ2-7; D possibly uses TRBD1 or TRBD2 (6 bases each). This CDR3 has 14 amino acids. In germline, CDR1 is SGHRS, CDR2 YFSETQ. V was cut by 0 bases and J by 6 bases, with 13 bases left in between. CDR3 residues: CASSLERGVGEQYF. In nucleotides, the CDR3 is TGCGCCAGCAGCTTGGAAAGGGGGGTCGGCGAGCAGTACTTC. Combining the CDR3 with reference TRBV5-1 and TRBJ2-7 gives the whole variable domain KAGVTQTPRYLIKTRGQQVTLSCSPISGHRSVSWYQQTPGQGLQFLFEYFSETQRNKGNFPGRFSGRQFSNSRSEMNVSTLELGDSALYLCASSLERGVGEQYFGPGTRLTVT.

The genes are TRBV6-1 and TRBJ2-7, with a weak D call TRBD2 (5 bases). The ends were cut back, 6 bases at V and 0 bases at J, with 15 bases in the middle. Germline values: CDR1 MNHNS, CDR2 SASEGT. This CDR3 contains 15 residues. The CDR3 nucleotides are TGTGCCAGCAGCTATACCCACAGCGGCTCCTACGAGCAGTACTTC. Its translation: CASSYTHSGSYEQYF.

The DNA of the CDR3 is TGTGCCAGCAGCCGGGAAAGGGGGCGAGGGAACACCTTC. This translates into CASSRERGRGNTF. The V and J genes are TRBV4-2 and TRBJ1-2; 7 bases map to TRBD1. This CDR3 is 13 amino acids long. V was pared by 4 bases and J by 12 bases, with 11 bases of the junction left unmatched. Germline CDR1 reads LGHNA; CDR2 reads YNFKEQ.

The CDR3 sequence is CASSLDGSGDTQYF. CDR3 DNA sequence: TGCGCCAGCAGCTTGGATGGTAGCGGGGATACGCAGTATTTT. The chain has TRBV5-1 and TRBJ2-3; 7 nucleotides align to TRBD2. Per germline, CDR1 SGHRS and CDR2 YFSETQ. Trimming cost V 0 bases and J 6 bases; bases outside gene matches: 4. The CDR3 sequence is 14 residues long.

The V and J genes are TRBV7-3 and TRBJ2-2; D unresolved. Germline V lookup: CDR1 SGHTA, CDR2 FQGTGA. CDR3 size: 13 residues. V lost 5 bases, J lost 5 bases, and 9 bases lay in between. The CDR3 spells CASSQPETGELFF. CDR3 in DNA: TGTGCCAGCAGCCAACCAGAGACCGGGGAGCTGTTTTTT.

The chain couples TRBV14 to TRBJ2-5, with 16 positions matching TRBD2. There are 14 residues in the CDR3. Looked up from germline, CDR1 is SGHDN and CDR2 is FVKESK. The junction had 1 base not matched to a gene; V was cut back by 8 bases and J by 4 bases. The CDR3 region is CASGTSGRGETQYF. The DNA for the CDR3 is TGTGCCAGCGGGACTAGCGGGAGGGGAGAGACCCAGTACTTC.

The chain carries TRBV28 and TRBJ1-5; 7 bases line up with TRBD1. The germline CDR1 and CDR2 sequences are MDHEN and SYDVKM. Trimming removed 5 bases from V and 1 base from J; junction bases left unmatched: 8. This CDR3 is built from 16 residues. CDR3 residues: CASSNLRTGSNQPQHF. CDR3 nucleotide sequence: TGTGCCAGCAGTAACCTCAGGACAGGCAGCAATCAGCCCCAGCATTTT.

This clone was found a few times. The rearrangement joins TRBV29-1 to TRBJ2-2, with D maybe TRBD2 (6 bases). The CDR3 covers 13 residues. V was trimmed by 5 bases and J by 5 bases, leaving 12 bases between them. CDR1 is SQVTM and CDR2 is ANQGSEA in the germline V gene. The DNA for the CDR3 is TGCAGCGTTAATGAGGGAGGAACCGGGGAGCTGTTTTTT. It encodes CSVNEGGTGELFF.

Concerning this clone: A read error may account for a junction end that differs from germline. The chain links TRBV30 to TRBJ2-5, with D hard to call. CDR3 length: 14 residues. Germline loops: CDR1 GTSNPN, CDR2 SVGIG (reference sequence). In DNA, the CDR3 is TGTGCCTGGAGTGTGGAACACTCTGGTGGATGGCGTGACTTC. Its protein is CAWSVEHSGGWRDF.

This chain uses TRBV9 with TRBJ1-1, with TRBD1 as a possible D gene (5 bases). The CDR3 runs to 13 residues. CDR1 SGDLS and CDR2 YYNGEE come from the germline V gene. The V end was cut by 3 bases, the J end by 0 bases, with 6 bases between. The CDR3 nucleotides read TGTGCCAGCAGCGAGGGGATGAACACTGAAGCTTTCTTT. Its protein is CASSEGMNTEAFF.

The chain joins TRBV9 to TRBJ2-1; tentatively, D is TRBD2 (6 bases). V was pared by 4 bases and J by 5 bases, with 22 bases between. Germline values: CDR1 SGDLS, CDR2 YYNGEE. The CDR3 runs 17 residues. The CDR3 bases are TGTGCCAGCAGCACTCCGGAGGGGATGACTAGTAACAATGAGCAGTTCTTC. Encoded protein: CASSTPEGMTSNNEQFF.

The gene calls are TRBV5-1 and TRBJ1-1, with D uncertain. The V end lost 4 bases, the J end lost 3 bases, and 4 bases lay between the germline ends. CDR1 and CDR2 (germline): SGHRS, YFSETQ. CDR3 length: 11 amino acids. In DNA form, the CDR3 reads TGCGCCAGCAGCGAAGACACTGAAGCTTTCTTT. Protein: CASSEDTEAFF.

This sequence joins TRBV6-5 and TRBJ1-6; 7 bases are shared with TRBD1. V trimming: 5 bases; J trimming: 7 bases; junction bases outside the gene matches: 5. CDR1 and CDR2 (germline): MNHEY, SVGAGI. The CDR3 contains 14 residues. The CDR3 region has the DNA TGTGCCAGCAGTCGCCGACAGGGAAATTCACCCCTCCACTTT. Protein product: CASSRRQGNSPLHF.

The gene calls are TRBV28 and TRBJ1-1; weak D call: TRBD1 (5 bases). From germline, CDR1 is MDHEN and CDR2 SYDVKM. This CDR3 comprises 12 residues. The V gene lost 4 bases and the J gene lost 6 bases, with 9 bases spanning the gap. CDR3 sequence reads: CASSSRVPEAFF. The CDR3 nucleotides read TGTGCCAGCAGTTCCAGGGTTCCTGAAGCTTTCTTT.

This clone was found once. The rearrangement links TRBV5-1 to TRBJ1-3; D is undetermined. CDR3 length: 16 amino acids. The germline V gene has CDR1 SGHRS and CDR2 YFSETQ. Trimming left V 0 bases short and J 0 bases short, with 10 bases between. CDR3 bases: TGCGCCAGCAGCTTGGCCCTCCCGAGCTCTGGAAACACCATATATTTT. Translation gives CASSLALPSSGNTIYF.

Note on this clone: Mismatch with germline at one junction end may stem from a read error. This chain joins TRBV2 and TRBJ2-7, with D unclear. There are 11 residues in the CDR3. Looked up from germline, CDR1 is SNHLY and CDR2 is FYNNEI. CDR3 bases: TGTGCCAGCAGTGAAGCGGGTGGGCAGAACTTC. This gives the protein CASSEAGGQNF.

This sequence joins TRBV2 and TRBJ1-5; TRBD1 matches at 9 bases. The V and J ends lost 2 bases and 7 bases, in that order; junction bases with no gene match: 12. The CDR3 runs to 17 residues. The germline gives CDR1 SNHLY, CDR2 FYNNEI. The CDR3 here is CASSERGSWDRAQPQHF. The CDR3 DNA follows: TGTGCCAGCAGTGAAAGGGGATCTTGGGACAGGGCCCAGCCCCAGCATTTT.

CDR3 DNA sequence: TGCGCCAGCAGCCTTTTAGACAGGGCCTACGAGCAGTACTTC. Amino acid sequence: CASSLLDRAYEQYF. The chain uses TRBV4-3 and TRBJ2-7; 7 nucleotides agree with TRBD1. The CDR3 loop spans 14 amino acids. Germline V gives CDR1 LGHNA, CDR2 YSLEER. J gave up 2 bases and V 4 bases, and 5 bases lay outside the gene matches.